The clone carrying this T cell receptor (beta chain) was detected only a few times. A read error may account for a junction end that differs from germline. This specimen comes from a study of blood T cell repertoires in COVID-19. The assay was immunoSEQ multiplex PCR, and TCRdb's table has in-frame clones only and misses some. The sample lists roughly 300,000 clones, 83% occurring once. This CDR3 has 15 residues. Per the germline V gene, CDR1 is SNHLY and CDR2 is FYNNEI. Input material: peripheral blood. The receptor's source is a woman aged 45-65 years who had recovered from COVID-19. V is TRBV2 and J is TRBJ2-1; TRBD2 matches at 13 bases. CDR3 DNA: TGTGCCAGCAGTGCTAGACTAGCGGGAGGTGGGGGTAATCTCTTC. Its protein product is CASSARLAGGGGNLF.